A selection of T cell receptor beta chains follows, all from one sample in a study of T cell changes during pregnancy in multiple sclerosis. Sequencing used immunoSEQ multiplex PCR; TCRdb keeps in-frame clones, though not all of them. Among tens of thousands of clones listed, roughly 91% were seen once. This material consisted of peripheral blood, taken in the second trimester of pregnancy. All receptors derive from a female donor in good health, enrolled as a control in a pregnancy study. The CDR3 runs from the conserved cysteine through the conserved F or W. D genes are given only for firm matches. Not every row has a clone size; where given, it reads once, few, many or a size class.

j_call v_call clone_size d_call cdr3_nt cdr3_aa
TRBJ2-7 TRBV7-2 NA NA TGTGCCAGCAGCTTAGCGGGGGCGCCGCGGGAGCAGTACTTC CASSLAGAPREQYF
TRBJ2-7 TRBV7-9 once NA TGTGCCAGCGGCTTAAGCATCTACGAGCAGTACTTC CASGLSIYEQYF
TRBJ2-2 TRBV4-1 NA TRBD2 TGCGCCAGCAGCCAATTCTCTAGCGGGAGCGGCACCGGGGAGCTGTTTTTT CASSQFSSGSGTGELFF
TRBJ2-2 TRBV6-1 few NA TGTGCCAGCAGCCTAACAGGCGTTGACACCGGGGAGCTGTTTTTT CASSLTGVDTGELFF
TRBJ1-1 TRBV4-3 NA TRBD1 TGCGCCAGCAGCGACAGGGGGACTGAAGCTTTCTTT CASSDRGTEAFF
TRBJ1-5 TRBV19 NA NA TGTGCCAGTACCTCCCCTACGGGGGGCGGCGGCAATCAGCCCCAGCATTTT CASTSPTGGGGNQPQHF
TRBJ1-2 TRBV7-8 NA TRBD1 TGTGCCAGCAGCTTGGGGACAGACGGATTACTTAACTATGGCTACACCTTC CASSLGTDGLLNYGYTF
TRBJ2-3 TRBV10-2 once TRBD2 TGCGCCAGCAGTGAGTCGACTCGGCGGGGGTTCGGAGATACGCAGTATTTT CASSESTRRGFGDTQYF
TRBJ1-4 TRBV7-9 NA NA TGTGCCAGCTCCGGGACAACAACTAATGAAAAACTGTTTTTT CASSGTTTNEKLFF
TRBJ2-3 TRBV11-2 NA TRBD1 TGTGCCAGCAGCCTAAGTGGGGGACAGGGGACTAGCACAGATACGCAGTATTTT CASSLSGGQGTSTDTQYF
TRBJ2-1 TRBV6-4 few TRBD2 TGTGCCAGCAAGGCGGCTAGCGGGGGGAATGAGCAGTTCTTC CASKAASGGNEQFF
TRBJ2-6 TRBV7-3 NA NA TGTGCCAGCAGCCAGGGTCCGGCCGGGGCCAACGTCCTGACTTTC CASSQGPAGANVLTF
TRBJ2-3 TRBV6-1 NA NA TGTGCCAGCAGTGCCCAGGGCTACGGCACAGATACGCAGTATTTT CASSAQGYGTDTQYF
TRBJ2-6 TRBV6-4 NA NA TGTGCCAGCAGTGACTCCGGGAGCTCTGGGGCCAACGTCCTGACTTTC CASSDSGSSGANVLTF
TRBJ1-4 TRBV7-8 NA TRBD1 TGTGCCAGCAGCCCTCGACAGGGGCATGAAAAACTGTTTTTT CASSPRQGHEKLFF
TRBJ1-1 TRBV7-8 NA TRBD1 TGTGCCAGCAGCTTAGGTGCGGGACAGGGGTTTAGGAACACTGAAGCTTTCTTT CASSLGAGQGFRNTEAFF
TRBJ2-2 TRBV9 few TRBD1 TGTGCCAGCAGCTTTTCTAGGACAGGGCCGAACACCGGGGAGCTGTTTTTT CASSFSRTGPNTGELFF
TRBJ1-1 TRBV7-6 NA NA TGTGCCAGCAGCTTAGTAACAGGGATGAACACTGAAGCTTTCTTT CASSLVTGMNTEAFF
TRBJ1-2 TRBV18 once NA TGTGCCAGCTCACAGGGAACAGGGAAGAACTATGGCTACACCTTC CASSQGTGKNYGYTF
TRBJ2-2 TRBV28 NA NA TGTGCCAGCAGGCGCGCTCTTAAAACCGGGGAGCTGTTTTTT CASRRALKTGELFF
TRBJ2-3 TRBV2 NA NA TGTGCCAGCAGTGGTCAGGGTCGCACAGATACGCAGTATTTT CASSGQGRTDTQYF
TRBJ2-3 TRBV19 NA NA TGTGCCAGTAGTATAGCCGGCACAGATACGCAGTATTTT CASSIAGTDTQYF
TRBJ2-6 TRBV10-3 NA NA TGTGCCATCAGTGGACTAGTTGGGGCCAACGTCCTGACTTTC CAISGLVGANVLTF
TRBJ2-2 TRBV19 NA TRBD2 TGTGCCAGTAGTTCGCCCAGGGCGGGACTAAACACCGGGGAGCTGTTTTTT CASSSPRAGLNTGELFF
TRBJ2-7 TRBV5-1 NA TRBD2 TGCGCCAGCAGCTTTGATAGCGGGAGTAACGACGAGCAGTACTTC CASSFDSGSNDEQYF
TRBJ2-7 TRBV5-6 NA TRBD1 TGTGCCAGCAGCCAGACAGGGGTGGCCTACGAGCAGTACTTC CASSQTGVAYEQYF
TRBJ2-7 TRBV6-6 NA TRBD1 TGTGCCAGCAGTGTGACAGGGGGCGCGTGGGAGCAGTACTTC CASSVTGGAWEQYF
TRBJ2-7 TRBV11-2 NA NA TGTGCCAGCAGCCTCACGAGGTTCTACGAGCAGTACTTC CASSLTRFYEQYF